This TCR beta chain originates from a study of blood T cell repertoires in COVID-19. Whole-study context: Spain, Italy and the United States supplied samples that represented acute and convalescent COVID-19. Sources were T cells, B-cell-depleted T cells, or PBMCs; the material itself was cDNA or gDNA.

This clone was seen only once. Per the study methods: By means of reference gene primer amplification, nucleated cell counts were estimated. Using immunoSEQ multiplex PCR, the repertoire was profiled, and TCRdb retains in-frame clones only, with some absent. V, J and clone size derive from that table, while D and trimming were established from the DNA sequence. The sample records 150,000 to 200,000 clones, 65% to 90% being singletons. The germline V gene encodes CDR1 MDHEN and CDR2 SYDVKM. The V end was cut by 2 bases, the J end by 3 bases, with 7 bases between. The CDR3 length is 13 residues. This TCR was sampled from a human donor in a cohort sampled during active COVID-19. This sequence joins TRBV28 and TRBJ2-5, with D unresolved. The specimen was peripheral blood. CDR3 in DNA: TGTGCCAGCAGTTTAGTTCCAGAAGAGACCCAGTACTTC. Encoded protein: CASSLVPEETQYF.